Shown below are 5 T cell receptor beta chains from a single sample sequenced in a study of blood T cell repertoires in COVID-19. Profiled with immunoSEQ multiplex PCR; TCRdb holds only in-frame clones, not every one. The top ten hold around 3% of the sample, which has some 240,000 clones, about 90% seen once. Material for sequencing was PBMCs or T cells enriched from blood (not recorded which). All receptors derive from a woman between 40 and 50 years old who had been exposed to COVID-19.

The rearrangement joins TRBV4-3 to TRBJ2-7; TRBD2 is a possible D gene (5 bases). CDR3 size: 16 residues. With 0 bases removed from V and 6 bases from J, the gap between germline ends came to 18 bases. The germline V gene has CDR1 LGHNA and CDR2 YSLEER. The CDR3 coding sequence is TGCGCCAGCAGCCAAGATCTGATCCGGGAACCGGCCGAGCAGTACTTC. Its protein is CASSQDLIREPAEQYF.

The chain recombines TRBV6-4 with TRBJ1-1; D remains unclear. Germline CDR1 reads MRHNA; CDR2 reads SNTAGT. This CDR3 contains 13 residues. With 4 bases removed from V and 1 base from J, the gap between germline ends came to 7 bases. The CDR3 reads CASSATGNTEAFF. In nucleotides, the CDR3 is TGTGCCAGCAGTGCAACCGGGAACACTGAAGCTTTCTTT.

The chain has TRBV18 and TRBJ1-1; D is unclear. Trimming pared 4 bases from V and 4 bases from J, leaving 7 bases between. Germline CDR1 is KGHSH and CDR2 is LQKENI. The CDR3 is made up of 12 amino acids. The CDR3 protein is CASSLRGTEAFF. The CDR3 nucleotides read TGTGCCAGCTCACTGCGGGGCACTGAAGCTTTCTTT.

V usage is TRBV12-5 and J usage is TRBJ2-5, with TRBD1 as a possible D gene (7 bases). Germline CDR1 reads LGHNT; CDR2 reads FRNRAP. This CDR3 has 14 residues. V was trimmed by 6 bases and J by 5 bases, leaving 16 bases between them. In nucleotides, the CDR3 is TGTGCTAGTGGAATCAGGGGGGCTGAGGAGACCCAGTACTTC. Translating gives CASGIRGAEETQYF. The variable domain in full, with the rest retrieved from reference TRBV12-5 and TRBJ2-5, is DARVTQTPRHKVTEMGQEVTMRCQPILGHNTVFWYRQTMMQGLELLAYFRNRAPLDDSGMPKDRFSAEMPDATLATLKIQPSEPRDSAVYFCASGIRGAEETQYFGPGTRLLVL.

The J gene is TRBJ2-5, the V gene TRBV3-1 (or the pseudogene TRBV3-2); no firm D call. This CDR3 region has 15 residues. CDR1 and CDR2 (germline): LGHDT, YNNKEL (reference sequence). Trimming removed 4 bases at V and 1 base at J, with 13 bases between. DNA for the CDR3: TGTGCCAGCAGCCCCTCTCGAGGTACCCAAGAGACCCAGTACTTC. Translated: CASSPSRGTQETQYF.